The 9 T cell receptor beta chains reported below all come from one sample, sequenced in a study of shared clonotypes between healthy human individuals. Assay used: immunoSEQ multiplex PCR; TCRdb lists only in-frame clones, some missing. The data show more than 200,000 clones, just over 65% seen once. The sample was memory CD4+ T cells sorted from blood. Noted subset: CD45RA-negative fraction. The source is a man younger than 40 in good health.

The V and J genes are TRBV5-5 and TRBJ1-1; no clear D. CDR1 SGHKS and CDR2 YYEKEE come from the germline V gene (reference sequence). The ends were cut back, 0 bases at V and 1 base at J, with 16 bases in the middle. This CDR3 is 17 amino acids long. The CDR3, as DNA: TGTGCCAGCAGCTTGGCCCCCATTGACACCGGGAACACTGAAGCTTTCTTT. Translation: CASSLAPIDTGNTEAFF.

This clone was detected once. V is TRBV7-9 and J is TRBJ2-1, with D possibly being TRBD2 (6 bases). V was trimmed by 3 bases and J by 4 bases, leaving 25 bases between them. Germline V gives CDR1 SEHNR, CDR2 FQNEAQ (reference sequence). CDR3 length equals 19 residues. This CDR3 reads CASSLLRNKGLELYNEQFF. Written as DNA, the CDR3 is TGTGCCAGCAGCTTGTTGCGGAATAAGGGACTGGAATTATACAATGAGCAGTTCTTC.

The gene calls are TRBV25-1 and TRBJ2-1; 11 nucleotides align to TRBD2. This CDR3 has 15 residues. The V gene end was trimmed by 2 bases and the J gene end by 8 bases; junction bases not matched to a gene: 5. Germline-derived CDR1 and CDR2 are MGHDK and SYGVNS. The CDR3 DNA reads TGTGCCAGCAGTGAAGCTAGCGGGAGGAGCGATGAGCAGTTCTTC. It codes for CASSEASGRSDEQFF.

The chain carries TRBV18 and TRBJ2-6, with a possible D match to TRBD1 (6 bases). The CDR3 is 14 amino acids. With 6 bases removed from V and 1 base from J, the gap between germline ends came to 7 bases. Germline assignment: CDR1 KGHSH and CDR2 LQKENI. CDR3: CASSQGSGANVLTF. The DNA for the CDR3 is TGTGCCAGCTCCCAGGGGTCTGGGGCCAACGTCCTGACTTTC.

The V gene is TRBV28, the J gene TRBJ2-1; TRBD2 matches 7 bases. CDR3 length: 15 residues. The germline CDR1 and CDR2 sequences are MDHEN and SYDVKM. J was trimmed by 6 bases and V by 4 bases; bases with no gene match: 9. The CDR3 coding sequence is TGTGCCAGCAGTTCACGGACTAGGTCAGGCAATGAGCAGTTCTTC. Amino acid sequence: CASSSRTRSGNEQFF.

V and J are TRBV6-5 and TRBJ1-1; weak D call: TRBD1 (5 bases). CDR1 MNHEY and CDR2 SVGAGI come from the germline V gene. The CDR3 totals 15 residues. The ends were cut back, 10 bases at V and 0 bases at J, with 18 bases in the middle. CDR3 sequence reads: CATTGRGWMNTEAFF. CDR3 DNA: TGTGCCACCACCGGGAGGGGTTGGATGAACACTGAAGCTTTCTTT.

The CDR3 sequence: CASSPGARGLQETQYF. CDR3 DNA: TGTGCCAGCAGTCCAGGTGCCAGGGGCCTGCAAGAGACCCAGTACTTC. The gene calls are TRBV27 and TRBJ2-5; D might be TRBD1 (6 bases). The CDR3 contains 16 residues. Germline-derived CDR1 and CDR2 are MNHEY and SMNVEV (reference sequence). V was cut by 5 bases and J by 2 bases, with 18 bases left in between.

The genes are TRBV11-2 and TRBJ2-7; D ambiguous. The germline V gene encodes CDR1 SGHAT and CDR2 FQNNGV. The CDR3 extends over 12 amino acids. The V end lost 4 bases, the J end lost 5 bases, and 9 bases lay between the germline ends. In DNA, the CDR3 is TGTGCCAGCAGCTCCCCGATTAACGAGCAGTACTTC. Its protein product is CASSSPINEQYF.

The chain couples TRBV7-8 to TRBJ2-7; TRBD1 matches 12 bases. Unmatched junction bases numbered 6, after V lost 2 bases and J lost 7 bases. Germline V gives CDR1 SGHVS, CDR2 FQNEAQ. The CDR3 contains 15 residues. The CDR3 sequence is CASSLSGTGGAEQYF. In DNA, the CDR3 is TGTGCCAGCAGCTTATCCGGGACAGGGGGCGCGGAGCAGTACTTC.